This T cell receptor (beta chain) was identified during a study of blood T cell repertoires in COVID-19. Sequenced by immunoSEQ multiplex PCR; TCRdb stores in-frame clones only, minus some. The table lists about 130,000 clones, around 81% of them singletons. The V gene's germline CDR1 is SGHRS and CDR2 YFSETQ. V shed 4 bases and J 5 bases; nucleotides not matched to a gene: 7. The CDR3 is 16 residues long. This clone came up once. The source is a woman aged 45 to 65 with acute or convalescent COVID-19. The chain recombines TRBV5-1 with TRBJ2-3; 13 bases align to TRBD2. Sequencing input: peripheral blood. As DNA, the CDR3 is TGCGCCAGCAGCCCCGGACTAGCGGGAGCGGGAGATACGCAGTATTTT. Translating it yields CASSPGLAGAGDTQYF.